What follows are 7 T cell receptor beta chains derived from one specimen sequenced in a study of shared clonotypes between healthy human individuals (dated by TCRdb to the early 2020s). For the CD8 naive samples, CD45RO-negative cells were positively selected for CCR7, yielding a CD45RA+CCR7+ population from which TemRA cells were excluded. Library method: the immunoSEQ multiplex PCR assay. In its TCRdb copy, this immuneACCESS table keeps in-frame sequences only and misses some clones. Where compared with another copy, unresolved V genes explain less than half of these, and the others have no known cause. The sample profile shows about 2.1 million clones; just under 95% of them were found once. The top ten constitute about 1.6% of the sample. The sequencing sample was made of naive CD8+ T cells from PBMCs. The intended sense of this specimen's cell subset or site label: CD45RA+CCR7+. These receptors were collected from a man aged 18 to 29 in good health. Some clones in this sample may be carry-over from other donors' samples.

The V and J genes are TRBV7-2 and TRBJ1-2; no clear D gene. This CDR3 region has 16 residues. CDR1 is SGHTA and CDR2 is FQGNSA in the germline V gene. V was trimmed by 1 base and J by 4 bases, leaving 16 bases between them. The CDR3 reads CASSLGVRDDGYGYTF. The CDR3 nucleotides are TGTGCCAGCAGCTTAGGTGTGAGGGATGACGGCTATGGCTACACCTTC.

The chain employs TRBV10-3 and TRBJ2-7, with D perhaps TRBD2 (5 bases). Trimming removed 4 bases from V and 2 bases from J, with 9 bases in between. There are 13 residues in the CDR3. The germline gives CDR1 ENHRY, CDR2 SYGVKD. The CDR3 spells CAISVGRTYEQYF. The CDR3 coding sequence is TGTGCCATCAGTGTAGGGAGAACCTACGAGCAGTACTTC.

This chain joins TRBV28 and TRBJ1-4, with 11 bases that match TRBD1. Germline values: CDR1 MDHEN, CDR2 SYDVKM. The CDR3 covers 15 residues. The trim removed 6 bases at V and 6 bases at J, leaving 6 bases unmatched. CDR3 nucleotide sequence: TGTGCCAGCAGCGTTCCGGGACAGGGGGATGAAAAACTGTTTTTT. It is translated as CASSVPGQGDEKLFF.

This chain connects TRBV4-3 to TRBJ2-2, with TRBD1 matching over 7 bases. Germline-derived CDR1 and CDR2 are LGHNA and YSLEER. This CDR3 has 17 residues. J was trimmed by 2 bases and V by 3 bases; bases with no gene match: 9. This chain's CDR3 is CASSHGRDSVNTGELFF. The CDR3, as DNA: TGCGCCAGCAGCCACGGCCGGGACAGCGTAAACACCGGGGAGCTGTTTTTT.

The chain couples TRBV28 to TRBJ2-7, with D tentatively TRBD1 (5 bases). Germline loops: CDR1 MDHEN, CDR2 SYDVKM. V was shortened by 5 bases and J by 6 bases, with 14 bases between the two germline ends. The length of the CDR3 is 13 residues. The CDR3, as DNA: TGTGCCAGCAGTCGGCAGGGCTTTGGCGAGCAGTACTTC. Its translation is CASSRQGFGEQYF.

Points on this clone: Other DNA sequences of this sample code for an identical CDR3. J is TRBJ1-5 and V is TRBV27, with D perhaps matching TRBD1 (5 bases). Germline values: CDR1 MNHEY, CDR2 SMNVEV (reference sequence). The CDR3 has 13 amino acids. Trimming took off 3 bases at V and 4 bases at J, with 7 bases between the two ends. The CDR3 DNA is TGTGCCAGCAGTTTGGGACCGAATCAGCCCCAGCATTTT. This codes for CASSLGPNQPQHF.

The rearrangement joins TRBV27 to TRBJ2-1; TRBD2 aligns across 14 bases. The germline V gene encodes CDR1 MNHEY and CDR2 SMNVEV (reference sequence). V dropped 5 bases and J dropped 5; count of bases not matched to a gene: 5. This CDR3 contains 16 residues. The chain's CDR3 is CASSLGLAGGHNEQFF. The CDR3 nucleotides read TGTGCCAGCAGTCTAGGACTAGCGGGAGGTCACAATGAGCAGTTCTTC.